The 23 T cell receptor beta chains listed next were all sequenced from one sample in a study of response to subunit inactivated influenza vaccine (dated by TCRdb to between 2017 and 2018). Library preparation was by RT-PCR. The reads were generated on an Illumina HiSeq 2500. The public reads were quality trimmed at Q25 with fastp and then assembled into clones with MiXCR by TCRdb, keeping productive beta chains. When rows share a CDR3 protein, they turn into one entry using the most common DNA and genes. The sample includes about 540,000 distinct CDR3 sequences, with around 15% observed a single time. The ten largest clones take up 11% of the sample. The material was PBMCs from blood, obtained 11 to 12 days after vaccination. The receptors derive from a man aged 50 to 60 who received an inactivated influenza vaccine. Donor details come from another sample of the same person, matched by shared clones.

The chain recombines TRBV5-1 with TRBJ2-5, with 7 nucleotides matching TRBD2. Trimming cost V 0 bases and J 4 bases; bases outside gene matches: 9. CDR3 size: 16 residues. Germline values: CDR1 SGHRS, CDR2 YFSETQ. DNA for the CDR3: TGCGCCAGCAGCTTGGTTGCTAGCGGTGTCCTAGAGACCCAGTACTTC. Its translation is CASSLVASGVLETQYF.

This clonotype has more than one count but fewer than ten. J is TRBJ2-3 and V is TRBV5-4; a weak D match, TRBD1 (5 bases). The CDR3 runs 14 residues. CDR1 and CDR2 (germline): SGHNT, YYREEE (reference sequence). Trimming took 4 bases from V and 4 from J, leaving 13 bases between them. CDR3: CASSRTRDPDTQYF. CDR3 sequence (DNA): TGTGCCAGCAGCAGGACCAGGGATCCAGATACGCAGTATTTT.

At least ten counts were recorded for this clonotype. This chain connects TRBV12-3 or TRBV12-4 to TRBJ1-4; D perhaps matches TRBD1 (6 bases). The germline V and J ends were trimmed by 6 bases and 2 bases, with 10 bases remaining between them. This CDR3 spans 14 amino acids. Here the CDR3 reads CASSSGGTNEKLFF. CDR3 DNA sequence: TGTGCCAGCAGCTCGGGGGGCACTAATGAAAAACTGTTTTTT.

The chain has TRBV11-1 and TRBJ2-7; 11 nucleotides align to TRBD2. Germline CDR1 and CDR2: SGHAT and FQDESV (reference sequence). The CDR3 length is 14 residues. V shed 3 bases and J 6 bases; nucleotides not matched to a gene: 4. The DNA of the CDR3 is TGTGCCAGCAGCTTTAGCGGGGGGGCCGCCGAGCAGTACTTC. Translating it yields CASSFSGGAAEQYF.

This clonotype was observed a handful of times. DNA for the CDR3: TGTGCCAGCACTCGGGCGGGCACAGATACGCAGTATTTT. This codes for CASTRAGTDTQYF. V is TRBV7-9 and J is TRBJ2-3, with D unresolved. The length of the CDR3 is 13 residues. The germline gives CDR1 SEHNR, CDR2 FQNEAQ (reference sequence). V was shortened by 7 bases and J by 1 base, with 9 bases between the two germline ends. Full variable domain (missing parts from reference TRBV7-9 and TRBJ2-3): DTGVSQNPRHKITKRGQNVTFRCDPISEHNRLYWYRQTLGQGPEFLTYFQNEAQLEKSRLLSDRFSAERPKGSFSTLEIQRTEQGDSAMYLCASTRAGTDTQYFGPGTRLTVL.

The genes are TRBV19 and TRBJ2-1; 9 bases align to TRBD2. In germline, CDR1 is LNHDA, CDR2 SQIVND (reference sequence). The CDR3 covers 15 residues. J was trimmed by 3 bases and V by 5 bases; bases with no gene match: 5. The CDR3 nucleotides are TGTGCCAGTAGTTCAGGGCGGGGGGGCTACAATGAGCAGTTCTTC. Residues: CASSSGRGGYNEQFF.

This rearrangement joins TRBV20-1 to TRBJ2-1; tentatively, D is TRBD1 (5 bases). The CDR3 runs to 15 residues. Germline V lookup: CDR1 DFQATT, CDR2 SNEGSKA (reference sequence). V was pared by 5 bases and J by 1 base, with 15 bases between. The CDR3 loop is CSAQCRVSSYNEQFF. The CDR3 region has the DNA TGCAGTGCTCAATGCAGGGTGTCTTCCTACAATGAGCAGTTCTTC.

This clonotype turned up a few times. CDR3 amino acids: CASSPSGVHTEAFF. Written as DNA, the CDR3 is TGTGCCAGCAGTCCCTCCGGGGTCCACACTGAAGCTTTCTTT. The genes are TRBV6-1 and TRBJ1-1; D uncertain. V was cut by 5 bases and J by 3 bases, with 13 bases left in between. The CDR3 spans 14 residues. Germline V gene data show CDR1 as MNHNS and CDR2 as SASEGT.

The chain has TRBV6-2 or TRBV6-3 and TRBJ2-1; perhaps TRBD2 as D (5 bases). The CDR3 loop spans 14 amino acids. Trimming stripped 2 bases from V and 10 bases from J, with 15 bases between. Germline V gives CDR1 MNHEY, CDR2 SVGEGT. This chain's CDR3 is CASSYPAAGLEQFF. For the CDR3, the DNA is TGTGCCAGCAGTTACCCTGCCGCGGGCCTCGAGCAGTTCTTC.

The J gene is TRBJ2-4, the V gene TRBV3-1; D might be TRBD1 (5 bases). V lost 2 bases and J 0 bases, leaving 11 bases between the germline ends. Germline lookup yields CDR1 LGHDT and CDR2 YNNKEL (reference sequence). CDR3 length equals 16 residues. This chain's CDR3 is CASSQRTTVAKNIQYF. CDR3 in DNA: TGTGCCAGCAGCCAAAGAACGACAGTAGCCAAAAACATTCAGTACTTC.

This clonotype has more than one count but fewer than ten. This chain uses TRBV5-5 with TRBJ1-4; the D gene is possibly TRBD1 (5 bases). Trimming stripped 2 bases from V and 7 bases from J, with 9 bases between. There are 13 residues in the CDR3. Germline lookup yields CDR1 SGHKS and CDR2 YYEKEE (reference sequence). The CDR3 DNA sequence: TGTGCCAGCAGCTTCTTCGGGGGTGAAAAACTGTTTTTT. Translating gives CASSFFGGEKLFF.

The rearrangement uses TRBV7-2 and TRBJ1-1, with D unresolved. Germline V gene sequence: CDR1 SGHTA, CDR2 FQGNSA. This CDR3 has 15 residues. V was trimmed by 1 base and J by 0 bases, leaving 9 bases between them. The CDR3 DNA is TGTGCCAGCAGCTTAGGGCGGATCATGAACACTGAAGCTTTCTTT. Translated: CASSLGRIMNTEAFF.

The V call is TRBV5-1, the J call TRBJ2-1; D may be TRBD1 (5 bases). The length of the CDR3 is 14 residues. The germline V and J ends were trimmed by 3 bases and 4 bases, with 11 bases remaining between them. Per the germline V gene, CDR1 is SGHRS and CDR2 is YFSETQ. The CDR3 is CASSSQTVYNEQFF. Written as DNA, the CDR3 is TGCGCCAGCAGCTCACAGACAGTGTACAATGAGCAGTTCTTC.

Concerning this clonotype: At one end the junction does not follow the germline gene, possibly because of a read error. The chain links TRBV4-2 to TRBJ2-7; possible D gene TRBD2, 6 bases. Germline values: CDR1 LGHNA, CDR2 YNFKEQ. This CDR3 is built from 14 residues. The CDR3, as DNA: TGTGCCAGCAGTCAAGAACCGGGGGACTACGAGCAGTACTTC. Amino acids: CASSQEPGDYEQYF.

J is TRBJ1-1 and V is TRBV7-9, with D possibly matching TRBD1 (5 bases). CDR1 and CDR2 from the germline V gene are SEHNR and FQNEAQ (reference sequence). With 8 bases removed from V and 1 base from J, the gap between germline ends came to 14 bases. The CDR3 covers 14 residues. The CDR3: CASGRNTGNTEAFF. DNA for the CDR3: TGTGCCAGCGGCAGAAACACAGGGAACACTGAAGCTTTCTTT.

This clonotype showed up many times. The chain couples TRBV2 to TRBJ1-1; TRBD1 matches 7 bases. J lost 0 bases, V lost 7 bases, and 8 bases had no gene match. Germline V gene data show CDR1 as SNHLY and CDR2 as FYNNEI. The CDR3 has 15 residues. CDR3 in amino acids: CASKKGTAMNTEAFF. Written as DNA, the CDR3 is TGTGCCAGCAAAAAGGGGACAGCAATGAACACTGAAGCTTTCTTT. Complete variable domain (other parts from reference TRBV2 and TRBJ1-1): EPEVTQTPSHQVTQMGQEVILRCVPISNHLYFYWYRQILGQKVEFLVSFYNNEISEKSEIFDDQFSVERPDGSNFTLKIRSTKLEDSAMYFCASKKGTAMNTEAFFGQGTRLTVV.

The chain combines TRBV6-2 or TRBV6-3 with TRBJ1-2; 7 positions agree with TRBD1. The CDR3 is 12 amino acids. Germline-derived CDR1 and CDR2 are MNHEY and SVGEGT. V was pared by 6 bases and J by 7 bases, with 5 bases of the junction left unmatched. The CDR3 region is CASSDRVAGYTF. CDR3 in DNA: TGTGCCAGCAGCGACAGGGTTGCTGGCTACACCTTC.

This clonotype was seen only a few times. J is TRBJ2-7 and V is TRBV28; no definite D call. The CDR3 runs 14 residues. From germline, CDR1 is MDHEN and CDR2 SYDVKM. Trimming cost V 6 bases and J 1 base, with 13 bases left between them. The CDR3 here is CASSMTRWSYEQYF. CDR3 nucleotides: TGTGCCAGCAGCATGACTCGGTGGTCCTACGAGCAGTACTTC.

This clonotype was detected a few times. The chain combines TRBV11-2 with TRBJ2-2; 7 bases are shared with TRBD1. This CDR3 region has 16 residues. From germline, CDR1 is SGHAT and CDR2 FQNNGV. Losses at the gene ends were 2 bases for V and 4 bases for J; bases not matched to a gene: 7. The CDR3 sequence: CASSLRQTGITGELFF. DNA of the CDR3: TGTGCCAGCAGCTTAAGGCAGACAGGGATCACCGGGGAGCTGTTTTTT.

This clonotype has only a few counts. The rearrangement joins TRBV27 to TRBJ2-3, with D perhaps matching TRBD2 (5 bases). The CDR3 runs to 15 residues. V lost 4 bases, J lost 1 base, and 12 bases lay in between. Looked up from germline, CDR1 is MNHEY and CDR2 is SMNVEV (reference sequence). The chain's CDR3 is CASSYRGIRTDTQYF. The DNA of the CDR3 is TGTGCCAGCAGTTATCGGGGAATACGCACAGATACGCAGTATTTT.

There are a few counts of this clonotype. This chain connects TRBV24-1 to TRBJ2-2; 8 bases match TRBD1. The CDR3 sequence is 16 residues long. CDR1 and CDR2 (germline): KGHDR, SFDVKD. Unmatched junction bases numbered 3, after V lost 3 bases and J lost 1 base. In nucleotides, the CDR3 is TGTGCCACCAGTGATACCGGGACAGGGAACACCGGGGAGCTGTTTTTT. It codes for CATSDTGTGNTGELFF.

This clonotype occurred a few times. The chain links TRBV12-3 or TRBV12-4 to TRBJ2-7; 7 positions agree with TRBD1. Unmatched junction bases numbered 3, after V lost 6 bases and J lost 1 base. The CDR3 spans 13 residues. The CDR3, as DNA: TGTGCCAGCAGGGAGACAGGGTCCTACGAGCAGTACTTC. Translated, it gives CASRETGSYEQYF.

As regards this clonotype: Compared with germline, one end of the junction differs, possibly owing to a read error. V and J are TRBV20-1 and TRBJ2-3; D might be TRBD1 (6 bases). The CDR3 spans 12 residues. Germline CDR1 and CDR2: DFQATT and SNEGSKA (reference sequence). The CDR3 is CSAGTRTATQYF. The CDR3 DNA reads TGCAGTGCTGGGACACGGACAGCTACGCAGTATTTT.